Presented here are 7 T cell receptor beta chains from one specimen sequenced in a study of cytomegalovirus exposure and HLA in healthy donors. With 60 Vbeta and 13 Jbeta primers, the PCR was carried out. Generated by immunoSEQ multiplex PCR, the TCRdb table keeps only in-frame clones and is missing some. The data hold about 160,000 clones, with roughly 80% observed a single time. Material: PBMCs. These receptors were taken from a man aged 25-45 years in good health and CMV-seropositive.

CDR3 DNA: TGTGCCAGCAGCCGGGATCTCGGCACTGAAGCTTTCTTT. It encodes CASSRDLGTEAFF. The V and J genes are TRBV7-3 and TRBJ1-1, with unresolved D. The CDR3 has 13 amino acids. In germline, CDR1 is SGHTA, CDR2 FQGTGA. Trimming removed 5 bases from V and 4 bases from J, with 11 bases in between.

The rearrangement joins TRBV19 to TRBJ2-5, with 8 bases lining up with TRBD1. Germline-derived CDR1 and CDR2 are LNHDA and SQIVND (reference sequence). J gave up 5 bases and V 8 bases, and 10 bases lay outside the gene matches. CDR3 length equals 14 residues. CDR3 sequence (DNA): TGTGCCAGTGGGTGGACAGGGACGCGGGAGACCCAGTACTTC. Translating gives CASGWTGTRETQYF.

The chain has TRBV11-2 and TRBJ2-2; D unresolved. Per the germline V gene, CDR1 is SGHAT and CDR2 is FQNNGV. The CDR3 has 13 residues. The ends were cut back, 1 base at V and 4 bases at J, with 4 bases in the middle. In nucleotides, the CDR3 is TGTGCCAGCAGCTTAGCCGTCACCGGGGAGCTGTTTTTT. It specifies CASSLAVTGELFF. Filled out from reference TRBV11-2 and TRBJ2-2, the complete variable domain reads EAGVAQSPRYKIIEKRQSVAFWCNPISGHATLYWYQQILGQGPKLLIQFQNNGVVDDSQLPKDRFSAERLKGVDSTLKIQPAKLEDSAVYLCASSLAVTGELFFGEGSRLTVL.

V gene TRBV30 combines with J gene TRBJ1-4; D not certain. The V gene's germline CDR1 is GTSNPN and CDR2 SVGIG (reference sequence). This CDR3 spans 13 amino acids. Trimming shortened V by 4 bases and J by 8 bases, and 14 bases separated the two germline ends. The CDR3: CAWIKKGGEKLFF. CDR3 DNA sequence: TGTGCCTGGATCAAGAAGGGAGGGGAAAAACTGTTTTTT. Looking up the rest from reference TRBV30 and TRBJ1-4 gives the full variable domain: SQTIHQWPATLVQPVGSPLSLECTVEGTSNPNLYWYRQAAGRGLQLLFYSVGIGQISSEVPQNLSASRPQDRQFILSSKKLLLSDSGFYLCAWIKKGGEKLFFGSGTQLSVL.

In nucleotides, the CDR3 is TGCAGCGTTGGGACAACTAATGGGTACGAGCAGTACTTC. Translated: CSVGTTNGYEQYF. The chain is built from TRBV29-1 and TRBJ2-7; D is perhaps TRBD1 (5 bases). Trimming left V 4 bases short and J 4 bases short, with 14 bases between. Germline V lookup: CDR1 SQVTM, CDR2 ANQGSEA. The CDR3 has 13 residues.

The V call is TRBV2, the J call TRBJ2-7, with 7 bases aligning to TRBD1. The CDR3 is 14 residues long. Germline V CDR1 and CDR2: SNHLY, FYNNEI. The V and J ends lost 10 bases and 1 base, in that order; junction bases with no gene match: 10. This CDR3 reads CATAARQGSYEQYF. The CDR3 DNA sequence: TGTGCCACCGCGGCAAGACAGGGTTCCTACGAGCAGTACTTC.

This clone was seen just once. CDR3 loop: CASSASGQTNYGYTF. CDR3 bases: TGTGCCAGCAGTGCATCAGGACAGACTAACTATGGCTACACCTTC. The J gene is TRBJ1-2, the V gene TRBV6-1; D is perhaps TRBD1 (6 bases). Germline CDR1 reads MNHNS; CDR2 reads SASEGT. There are 15 residues in the CDR3. V dropped 4 bases and J dropped 0 bases, with 12 bases sitting between them.